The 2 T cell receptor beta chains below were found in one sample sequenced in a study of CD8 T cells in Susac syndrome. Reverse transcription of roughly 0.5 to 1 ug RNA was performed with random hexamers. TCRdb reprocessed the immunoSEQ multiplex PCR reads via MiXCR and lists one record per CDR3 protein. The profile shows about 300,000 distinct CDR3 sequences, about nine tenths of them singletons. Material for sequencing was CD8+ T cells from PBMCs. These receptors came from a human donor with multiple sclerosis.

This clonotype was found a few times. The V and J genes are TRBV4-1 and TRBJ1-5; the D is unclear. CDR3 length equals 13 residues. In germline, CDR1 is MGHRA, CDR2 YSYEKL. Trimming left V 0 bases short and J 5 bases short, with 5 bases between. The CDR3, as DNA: TGCGCCAGCAGCCAAGATTTTTATCAGCCCCAGCATTTT. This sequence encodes CASSQDFYQPQHF.

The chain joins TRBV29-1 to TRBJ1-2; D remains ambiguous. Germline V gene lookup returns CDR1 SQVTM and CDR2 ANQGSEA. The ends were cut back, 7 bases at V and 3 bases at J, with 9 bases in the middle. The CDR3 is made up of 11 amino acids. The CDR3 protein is CSAEIDYGYTF. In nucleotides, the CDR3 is TGCAGCGCCGAGATAGACTATGGCTACACCTTC.